This entry lists 3 T cell receptor beta chains sequenced from one sample in a study of T cells after yellow fever vaccination. MiXCR, applied by TCRdb to the 5' RACE reads, yields one record per CDR3 protein. The table lists under 600,000 distinct CDR3 sequences, less than 25% of them singletons, with 15% to 20% in the top ten. Here the sequenced sample was PBMCs, taken less than 25 days after the first yellow fever vaccination. The receptors shown here come from a man between 18 and 35 years old who received the YFV17D yellow fever vaccine.

This chain joins TRBV7-3 and TRBJ2-6; 9 bases are a match to TRBD1. The junction had 4 bases not matched to a gene; V was cut back by 5 bases and J by 2 bases. The CDR3 is made up of 16 amino acids. In germline, CDR1 is SGHTA, CDR2 FQGTGA. The CDR3 region is CASSLDRGAGANVLTF. CDR3 DNA sequence: TGTGCCAGCAGCCTCGACAGGGGGGCTGGGGCCAACGTCCTGACTTTC.

To note about this clonotype: One junction end does not reproduce the germline sequence, and a read error may be involved. This chain connects TRBV6-2 or TRBV6-3 to TRBJ2-1; no clear D gene. Germline V CDR1 and CDR2: MNHEY, SVGEGT. CDR3 length: 11 amino acids. For the CDR3, the DNA is TGTGCCAGCAGCTACTTCCTTGAGCAGTTCTTC. The encoded protein is CASSYFLEQFF.

For this clonotype: A much larger clonotype is one base distant, so this may be a read error. This CDR3 is CASSPQTDTQYF. CDR3 in DNA: TGTGCCAGCAGCCCCCAAACAGATACGCAGTATTTT. The rearrangement links TRBV7-2 to TRBJ2-3; D ambiguous. Trimming left V 5 bases short and J 3 bases short, with 6 bases between. The CDR3 runs 12 residues. Germline CDR1 is SGHTA and CDR2 is FQGNSA.